These 27 T cell receptor beta chains originate from one sample sequenced in a study of CD8+ T cells in alopecia areata. RNA extraction was followed by reverse transcription into cDNA, which acted as the sequencing template. Only in-frame clones appear in the TCRdb table, and some are missing; sequencing was by immunoSEQ multiplex PCR. The sample has approximately 7,000 clones, less than 80% seen once; the top ten hold roughly 21%. Collected material from alopecia areata patients comprised lesional scalp punch biopsies and peripheral blood. The sample in question was skin, obtained at week 0. These receptors were obtained from a human donor with alopecia areata.

This clone was detected only a few times. The J gene is TRBJ2-3, the V gene TRBV15, with D unclear. The CDR3 loop spans 14 amino acids. Germline loops: CDR1 LNHNV, CDR2 YYDKDF (reference sequence). The V end lost 1 base, the J end lost 6 bases, and 11 bases lay between the germline ends. CDR3 protein: CATSRVANRDTQYF. CDR3 nucleotide sequence: TGTGCCACCAGCAGAGTGGCGAATCGGGATACGCAGTATTTT.

The chain recombines TRBV7-8 with TRBJ2-1, with 14 bases identical to TRBD2. CDR3 length: 22 residues. CDR1 and CDR2 (germline): SGHVS, FQNEAQ. The trim removed 2 bases at V and 0 bases at J, leaving 15 bases unmatched. In nucleotides, the CDR3 is TGTGCCAGCAGCTTACCCAACTACCGGACTAGCGGGGGGAAGAGCTCCTACAATGAGCAGTTCTTC. It is translated as CASSLPNYRTSGGKSSYNEQFF.

The chain joins TRBV12-5 to TRBJ2-4, with a weak D call TRBD2 (6 bases). The V gene's germline CDR1 is LGHNT and CDR2 FRNRAP. Trimming shortened V by 0 bases and J by 9 bases, and 21 bases separated the two germline ends. This CDR3 spans 17 amino acids. CDR3 nucleotide sequence: TGTGCTAGTGGTTTGGTCGGGGTGAGGGCAACGGAGGGCATTCAGTACTTC. Protein product: CASGLVGVRATEGIQYF.

This rearrangement joins TRBV7-2 to TRBJ1-2; 8 nucleotides agree with TRBD1. Germline V lookup: CDR1 SGHTA, CDR2 FQGNSA. Unmatched junction bases numbered 6, after V lost 2 bases and J lost 4 bases. The CDR3 length is 15 residues. CDR3 protein: CASSLPGQVAYGYTF. DNA for the CDR3: TGTGCCAGCAGCTTACCGGGACAGGTGGCCTATGGCTACACCTTC.

This clone is labeled as large. The chain employs TRBV19 and TRBJ2-6; D gene unclear. There are 18 residues in the CDR3. Germline V lookup: CDR1 LNHDA, CDR2 SQIVND (reference sequence). V gave up 3 bases and J gave up 1 base, with 16 bases separating them. As DNA, the CDR3 is TGTGCCAGTAGTATGGAGACCCATTCCCCGTCTGGGGCCAACGTCCTGACTTTC. Translated, it gives CASSMETHSPSGANVLTF. Supplemented by reference TRBV19 and TRBJ2-6, the full variable domain reads DGGITQSPKYLFRKEGQNVTLSCEQNLNHDAMYWYRQDPGQGLRLIYYSQIVNDFQKGDIAEGYSVSREKKESFPLTVTSAQKNPTAFYLCASSMETHSPSGANVLTFGAGSRLTVL.

This clone appeared a few times. The rearrangement links TRBV7-6 to TRBJ1-1; D gene ambiguous. With 3 bases removed from V and 3 bases from J, the gap between germline ends came to 11 bases. The CDR3 totals 14 residues. The germline V gene has CDR1 SGHVS and CDR2 FNYEAQ. The CDR3 DNA reads TGTGCCAGCAGCTTGGAAGCCCGGGACACTGAAGCTTTCTTT. It encodes CASSLEARDTEAFF.

The CDR3 is CSSRGLDRAEGEQFF. CDR3 nucleotides: TGCAGCTCACGCGGATTGGACAGGGCCGAGGGTGAGCAGTTCTTC. The chain employs TRBV29-1 and TRBJ2-1, with TRBD1 identical over 8 bases. The CDR3 spans 15 residues. Germline-derived CDR1 and CDR2 are SQVTM and ANQGSEA. With V trimmed by 8 bases and J by 9 bases, 18 bases remained unmatched.

This chain links TRBV2 with TRBJ1-5; a possible D gene is TRBD1 (6 bases). This CDR3 spans 15 amino acids. V was pared by 1 base and J by 1 base, with 8 bases between. Germline lookup yields CDR1 SNHLY and CDR2 FYNNEI. As DNA, the CDR3 is TGTGCCAGCAGTGAAGATGGGGGCAGCAATCAGCCCCAGCATTTT. Its protein is CASSEDGGSNQPQHF.

J is TRBJ1-2 and V is TRBV11-1; TRBD1 matches at 8 bases. Germline V lookup: CDR1 SGHAT, CDR2 FQDESV (reference sequence). V was clipped by 0 bases and J by 4 bases; unmatched bases: 1. The CDR3 spans 14 residues. The DNA of the CDR3 is TGTGCCAGCAGCTTAGCCGGGACAGGCTATGGCTACACCTTC. Amino acid sequence: CASSLAGTGYGYTF.

This chain connects TRBV9 to TRBJ2-1; D uncertain. Germline lookup yields CDR1 SGDLS and CDR2 YYNGEE. The V end was cut by 6 bases, the J end by 7 bases, with 14 bases between. The CDR3 consists of 13 residues. The CDR3 coding sequence is TGTGCCAGCAACTTAACCCCCGGGAATGAGCAGTTCTTC. It specifies CASNLTPGNEQFF.

The chain recombines TRBV19 with TRBJ2-7; 9 bases agree with TRBD1. The CDR3 spans 14 residues. J gave up 5 bases and V 2 bases, and 4 bases lay outside the gene matches. Germline CDR1 and CDR2: LNHDA and SQIVND (reference sequence). The CDR3 here is CASSIRDRDDEQYF. CDR3 bases: TGTGCCAGTAGTATAAGGGACAGGGACGACGAGCAGTACTTC.

V is TRBV6-5 and J is TRBJ1-6; D perhaps matches TRBD1 (6 bases). The CDR3 loop spans 16 amino acids. The germline gives CDR1 MNHEY, CDR2 SVGAGI. Trimming took off 4 bases at V and 7 bases at J, with 17 bases between the two ends. The chain's CDR3 is CASSSGQPLGNSPLHF. The CDR3 coding sequence is TGTGCCAGCAGTTCCGGACAGCCTCTAGGGAATTCACCCCTCCACTTT.

V gene TRBV11-2 combines with J gene TRBJ2-5, with 7 bases fitting TRBD1. The trim removed 5 bases at V and 5 bases at J, leaving 11 bases unmatched. Germline CDR1 reads SGHAT; CDR2 reads FQNNGV. The CDR3 consists of 15 residues. CDR3 loop: CASSARPRGPETQYF. In DNA, the CDR3 is TGTGCCAGCAGCGCAAGACCAAGGGGGCCCGAGACCCAGTACTTC.

The chain is built from TRBV6-6 and TRBJ2-7; unclear D gene. Germline V gene data show CDR1 as MNHNY and CDR2 as SVGAGI (reference sequence). V lost 0 bases and J lost 7, with 13 bases in between. The CDR3 totals 14 residues. CDR3 coding DNA: TGTGCCAGCAGTTACTCGCCGGGTGAACGAGAGCAGTACTTC. Translating it yields CASSYSPGEREQYF.

The gene calls are TRBV6-1 and TRBJ2-2, with D tentatively TRBD2 (6 bases). The CDR3 runs 13 residues. V was trimmed by 6 bases and J by 4 bases, leaving 9 bases between them. From germline, CDR1 is MNHNS and CDR2 SASEGT. The CDR3 loop is CASRTAGTGELFF. DNA of the CDR3: TGTGCCAGCAGGACAGCGGGCACCGGGGAGCTGTTTTTT.

This clone showed up just once. The chain has TRBV6-5 and TRBJ2-5, with 9 positions matching TRBD1. The CDR3 runs to 15 residues. V lost 5 bases, J lost 5 bases, and 9 bases stayed unmatched. Germline V CDR1 and CDR2: MNHEY, SVGAGI. CDR3 amino acids: CASSPGTGRRETQYF. As DNA, the CDR3 is TGTGCCAGCAGTCCCGGGACAGGGCGGCGGGAGACCCAGTACTTC.

The J gene is TRBJ1-5, the V gene TRBV2; D may be TRBD1 (5 bases). The CDR3 is 13 amino acids. V shed 7 bases and J shed 4 bases, with 11 bases lying between them. The germline V gene encodes CDR1 SNHLY and CDR2 FYNNEI. As DNA, the CDR3 is TGTGCCAGCAAGGATCGGGGGAATCAGCCCCAGCATTTT. Amino acid sequence: CASKDRGNQPQHF.

This clone is classed as medium-sized. This chain connects TRBV5-6 to TRBJ2-3; no reliable D call. This CDR3 comprises 13 residues. CDR1 is SGHDT, CDR2 YYEEEE, per germline. The V end lost 4 bases, the J end lost 6 bases, and 12 bases lay between the germline ends. CDR3 sequence (DNA): TGTGCCAGCAGCCCGGGTGGTGCGGATACGCAGTATTTT. It is translated as CASSPGGADTQYF.

This clone was detected a few times. This rearrangement joins TRBV4-2 to TRBJ1-6; 7 bases align to TRBD1. V shed 5 bases, J shed 0 bases, and the junction held 7 bases outside the gene matches. CDR3 length: 17 amino acids. The V gene's germline CDR1 is LGHNA and CDR2 YNFKEQ. The CDR3 DNA reads TGTGCCAGCAGCTCCCGACAGGGAAGCTCCTATAATTCACCCCTCCACTTT. Its protein is CASSSRQGSSYNSPLHF.

The chain couples TRBV6-1 to TRBJ2-5; 14 bases line up with TRBD2. This CDR3 spans 15 amino acids. Germline V lookup: CDR1 MNHNS, CDR2 SASEGT. The ends lost 4 bases at V and 4 bases at J; junction bases unmatched: 2. The CDR3: CASSGLAGGPETQYF. The CDR3 DNA reads as TGTGCCAGCAGTGGACTAGCGGGGGGGCCAGAGACCCAGTACTTC.

This clone has a single count. The chain recombines TRBV7-3 with TRBJ2-6; 8 bases match TRBD1. The V gene's germline CDR1 is SGHTA and CDR2 FQGTGA. The V gene end was trimmed by 5 bases and the J gene end by 0 bases; junction bases not matched to a gene: 12. The CDR3 is made up of 19 amino acids. The CDR3 sequence: CASSPHATGVLSGANVLTF. CDR3 in DNA: TGTGCCAGCAGCCCCCACGCGACAGGGGTCCTCTCTGGGGCCAACGTCCTGACTTTC.

The chain uses TRBV18 and TRBJ2-7, with 7 bases that match TRBD1. The germline V gene encodes CDR1 KGHSH and CDR2 LQKENI. V lost 6 bases, J lost 6 bases, and 5 bases stayed unmatched. The CDR3 covers 12 residues. The CDR3 loop reads CASSPGTVEQYF. The CDR3, as DNA: TGTGCCAGCTCTCCAGGGACAGTCGAGCAGTACTTC.

DNA for the CDR3: TGTGCCAGCAGCTTAGAGGGAATTCAGCCCCAGCATTTT. Residues: CASSLEGIQPQHF. The J gene is TRBJ1-5, the V gene TRBV7-2, with D unresolved. The germline V and J ends were trimmed by 1 base and 6 bases, with 7 bases remaining between them. The V gene's germline CDR1 is SGHTA and CDR2 FQGNSA. The CDR3 extends over 13 amino acids.

V gene TRBV7-8 combines with J gene TRBJ2-1; D unresolved. The germline V gene has CDR1 SGHVS and CDR2 FQNEAQ. The CDR3 totals 12 residues. The ends were cut back, 1 base at V and 7 bases at J, with 5 bases in the middle. The CDR3: CASSLVGNEQFF. The CDR3 DNA sequence: TGTGCCAGCAGCTTAGTCGGGAATGAGCAGTTCTTC. Using reference TRBV7-8 and TRBJ2-1 for the parts outside the CDR3, the full variable domain is GAGVSQSPRYKVAKRGQDVALRCDPISGHVSLFWYQQALGQGPEFLTYFQNEAQLDKSGLPSDRFFAERPEGSVSTLKIQRTQQEDSAVYLCASSLVGNEQFFGPGTRLTVL.

Points on this clone: Other DNA sequences in this sample translate to the same CDR3. The chain carries TRBV4-1 and TRBJ2-1; D remains ambiguous. Germline-derived CDR1 and CDR2 are MGHRA and YSYEKL. The CDR3 length is 14 residues. V lost 0 bases and J lost 7, with 10 bases in between. In DNA, the CDR3 is TGCGCCAGCAGCCAAGATATCCCCCGAAATGAGCAGTTCTTC. It translates to CASSQDIPRNEQFF.

The V call is TRBV2, the J call TRBJ2-5, with D tentatively TRBD2 (6 bases). This CDR3 region has 13 residues. Looked up from germline, CDR1 is SNHLY and CDR2 is FYNNEI. V lost 7 bases, J lost 5 bases, and 14 bases lay in between. CDR3 bases: TGTGCCAGCACCCCCCGGGAGTGGGAGACCCAGTACTTC. Protein: CASTPREWETQYF. The whole variable domain, remainder taken from reference TRBV2 and TRBJ2-5, is EPEVTQTPSHQVTQMGQEVILRCVPISNHLYFYWYRQILGQKVEFLVSFYNNEISEKSEIFDDQFSVERPDGSNFTLKIRSTKLEDSAMYFCASTPREWETQYFGPGTRLLVL.

The chain combines TRBV11-3 with TRBJ1-1, with TRBD1 identical over 7 bases. The CDR3 contains 14 residues. The germline gives CDR1 SGHNT, CDR2 YENEEA. J lost 4 bases, V lost 4 bases, and 6 bases had no gene match. The CDR3 protein is CASSSSDRATEAFF. CDR3 nucleotide sequence: TGTGCCAGCAGCTCCTCTGACAGGGCCACTGAAGCTTTCTTT.